What follows is one TCR beta chain and its context. The target of this receptor is not known. It has no much larger one-base neighbor in the sample; base qualities were not kept. V lost 8 bases and J lost 1 base; the stretch between them is 11 bases long. The cysteine opens and the phenylalanine closes a CDR3 of 14 amino acids. The kept DNA is CDR3 alone, 42 bases in frame from the first base. CDR1 and CDR2, looked up from the germline V gene, are MDHEN and SYDVKM. These data are taken from a study of blood T cell repertoires in COVID-19 (dated by TCRdb to the early 2020s). Notes on the research overall: Collaborator samples came from the United States, Italy and Spain and covered acute and convalescent phases of COVID-19. The repertoires were released in a freely available public database intended as a resource for research on the immune response to SARS-CoV-2. Samples came from the ongoing ImmuneRACE study (first 160 participants) plus 1,254 subjects from 6 global collaborators. The sample metadata nearly always contained a de-identified subject ID, COVID-19 status, age in years and sex. Subjects who had been exposed to COVID-19, were actively infected with it, or had recovered from it provided the deeply sampled blood TCRbeta repertoires that made up the dataset. The material from the prospective study consisted of cDNA or gDNA derived from T cells, B-cell-depleted T cells, or PBMCs. Where available, HLA class I and class II types were obtained from metadata supplied by the sample provider rather than from assay-based typing. The investigation overall reported the following: The quantity of clinical and demographic metadata differed by source and by participant and was supplied without curation.

TCRbeta CDR3 regions were amplified from genomic DNA using the immunoSEQ Assay, a bias-controlled multiplex PCR. On the study's bioinformatics: Nucleated cell counts per sample were estimated from amplification of reference gene primers within the assay. To quantify the absolute abundance of each unique TCRbeta CDR3 rearrangement, sequence reads were collapsed and filtered. For each sample, productive Simpson clonality was calculated as the square root of Simpson's diversity index over productive rearrangements. Not all clones reach the TCRdb copy of this immuneACCESS table, which keeps in-frame sequences only. Checked studies attribute under half of the gap to unresolved V genes and leave the rest unexplained. Clone size and the V and J calls come from that table; the DNA yielded D and trimming. The sample includes approximately 39,000 clones, with about 94% observed a single time. Of the sample, more than 3.5% falls within the top ten clones.

Collaborating institutions collected whole blood in K2EDTA tubes following their own protocols. Collaborator samples were shipped for TCRbeta analysis as frozen whole blood, isolated PBMCs, or DNA extracted from either sample type. Recombination linked TRBV28 to TRBJ2-2; a tentative D match to TRBD2 spans 6 bases. Sequences were obtained from peripheral blood. The clonotype originates from a human donor with active COVID-19. The donor label of this sample is uncertain. CDR3 protein: CASAGGMNTGELFF. The nucleotide sequence reads TGTGCCAGCGCTGGGGGGATGAACACCGGGGAGCTGTTTTTT.